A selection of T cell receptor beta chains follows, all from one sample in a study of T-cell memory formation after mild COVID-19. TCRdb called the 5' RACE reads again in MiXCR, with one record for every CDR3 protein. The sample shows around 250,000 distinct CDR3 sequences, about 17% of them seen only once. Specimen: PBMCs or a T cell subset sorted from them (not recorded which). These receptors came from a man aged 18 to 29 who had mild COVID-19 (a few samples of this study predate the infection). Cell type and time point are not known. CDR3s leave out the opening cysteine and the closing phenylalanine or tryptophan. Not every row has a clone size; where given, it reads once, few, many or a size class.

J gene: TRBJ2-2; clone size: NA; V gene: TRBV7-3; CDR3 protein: ASSSYRDPTGELF
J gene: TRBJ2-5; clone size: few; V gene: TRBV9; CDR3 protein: ASSTWDSQETQY
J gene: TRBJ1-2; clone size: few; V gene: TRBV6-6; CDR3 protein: ASSYGGSAYGYT
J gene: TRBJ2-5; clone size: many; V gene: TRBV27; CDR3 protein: ASSFGPGETQY
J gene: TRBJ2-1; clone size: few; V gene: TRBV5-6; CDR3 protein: ASSLLVRAGEYNEQF
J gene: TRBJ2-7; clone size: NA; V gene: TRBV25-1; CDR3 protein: ASSENSYEQY
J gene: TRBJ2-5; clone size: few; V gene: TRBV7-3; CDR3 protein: ASSMTAQETQY
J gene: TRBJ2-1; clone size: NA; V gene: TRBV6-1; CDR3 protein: ASTERTSGAYNEQF
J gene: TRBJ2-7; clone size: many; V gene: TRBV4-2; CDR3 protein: ASSQEGTGGIYEQY
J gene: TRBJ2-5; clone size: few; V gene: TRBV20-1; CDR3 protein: SARGLVLAETQY
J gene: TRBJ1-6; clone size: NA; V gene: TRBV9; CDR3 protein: ASNEAGYNSPLH
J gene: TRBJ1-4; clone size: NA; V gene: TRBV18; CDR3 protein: ASSLSLATNEKLF
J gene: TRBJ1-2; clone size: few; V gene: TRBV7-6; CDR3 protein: ASSPSGSGGGGYT
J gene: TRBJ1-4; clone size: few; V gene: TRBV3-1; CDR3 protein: ASSQDSQDTEKLF
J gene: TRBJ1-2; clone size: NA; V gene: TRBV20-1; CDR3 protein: SARDRGFGYT
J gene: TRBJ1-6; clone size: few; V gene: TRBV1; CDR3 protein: TSSQDQGADNSPLH
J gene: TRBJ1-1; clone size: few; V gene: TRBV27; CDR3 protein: ASSQWSRGTEAF
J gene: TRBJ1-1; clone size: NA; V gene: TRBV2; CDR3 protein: ASRGSLNTEAF
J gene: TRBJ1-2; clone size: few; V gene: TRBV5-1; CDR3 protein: ASRSGRSPATYGYT
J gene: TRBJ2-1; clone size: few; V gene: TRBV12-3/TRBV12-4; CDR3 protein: ASSFGERLFYNEQF
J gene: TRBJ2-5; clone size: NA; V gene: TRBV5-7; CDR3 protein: ASSVWGWRSETQY
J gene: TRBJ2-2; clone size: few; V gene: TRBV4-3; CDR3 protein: ASSLSSGASSGELF
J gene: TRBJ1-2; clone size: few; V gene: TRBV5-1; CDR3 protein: ASSSYNYGYT
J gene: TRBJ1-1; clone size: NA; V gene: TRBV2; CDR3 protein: ASSAQGPSEAF
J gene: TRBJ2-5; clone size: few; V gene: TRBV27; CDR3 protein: ASRTWRQETQY
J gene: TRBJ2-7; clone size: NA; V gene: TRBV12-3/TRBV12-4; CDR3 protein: ASSLGTRGPKQY
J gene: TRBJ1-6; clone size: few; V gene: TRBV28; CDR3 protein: ASKNPTPKNSPLH
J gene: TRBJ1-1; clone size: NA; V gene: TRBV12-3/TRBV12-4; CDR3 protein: ASSLPGRTNTEAF
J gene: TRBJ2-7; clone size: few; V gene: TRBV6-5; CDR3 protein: ASRGRGGSYEQY
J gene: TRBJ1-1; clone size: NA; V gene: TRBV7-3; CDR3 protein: ARTLGIRCTEAF
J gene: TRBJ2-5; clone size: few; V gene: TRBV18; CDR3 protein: ASSGQGAQETQY
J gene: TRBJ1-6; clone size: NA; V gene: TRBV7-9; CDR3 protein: ASSSGGGRISPLH
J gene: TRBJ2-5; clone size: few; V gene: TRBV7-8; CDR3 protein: ASSNYSGGRETQY
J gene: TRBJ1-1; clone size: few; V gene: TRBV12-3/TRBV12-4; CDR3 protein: ASSLDRGRTEAF
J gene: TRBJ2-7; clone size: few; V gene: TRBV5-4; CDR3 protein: ASSLRKRGSYEQY
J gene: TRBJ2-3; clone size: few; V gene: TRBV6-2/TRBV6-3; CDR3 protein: ASSYSSSLTQYLTDTQY
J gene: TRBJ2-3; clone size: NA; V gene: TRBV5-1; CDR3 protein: ASTQVAGVGDTQY
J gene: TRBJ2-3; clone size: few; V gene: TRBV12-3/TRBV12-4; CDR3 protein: ASSLLLAHTQY
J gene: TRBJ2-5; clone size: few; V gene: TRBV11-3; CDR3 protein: ASSPETRGTQY
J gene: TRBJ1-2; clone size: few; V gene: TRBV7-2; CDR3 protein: ASSATPGQGAYGYT
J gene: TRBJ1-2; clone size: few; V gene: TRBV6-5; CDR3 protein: ASIDRGNYGYT
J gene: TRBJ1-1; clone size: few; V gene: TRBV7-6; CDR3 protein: ASSLASAVGNTEAF
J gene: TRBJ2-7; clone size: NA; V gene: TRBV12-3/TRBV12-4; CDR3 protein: ASTLTVGSYEQY
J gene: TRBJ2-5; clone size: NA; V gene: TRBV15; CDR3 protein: ATSRDLGGGETQY
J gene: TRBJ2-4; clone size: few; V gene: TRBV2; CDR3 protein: ASGTGTAKNIQY
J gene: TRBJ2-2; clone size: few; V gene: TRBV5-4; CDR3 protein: ASSLDVTGRTGELF
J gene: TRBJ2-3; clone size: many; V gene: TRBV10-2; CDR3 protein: ASIPGGGTDTQY
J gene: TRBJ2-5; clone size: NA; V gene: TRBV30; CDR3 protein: AWSVRIETQY
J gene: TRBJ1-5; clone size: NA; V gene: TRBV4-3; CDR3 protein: ASSQRRGNQPQH
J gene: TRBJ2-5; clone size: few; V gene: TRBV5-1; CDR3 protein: ASRGDWGETQY
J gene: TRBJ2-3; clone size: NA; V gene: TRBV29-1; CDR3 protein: SATRVRTDERADTQY
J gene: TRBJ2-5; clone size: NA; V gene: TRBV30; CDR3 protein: AWAGDRRETQY
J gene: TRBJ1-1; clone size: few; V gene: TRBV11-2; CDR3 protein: ASSIFPGRDADTEAF
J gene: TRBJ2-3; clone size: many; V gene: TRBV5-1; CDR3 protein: ASSTGTGGTDTQY
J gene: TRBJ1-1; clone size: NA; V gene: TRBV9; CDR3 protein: ASSVEGFWDTEAF
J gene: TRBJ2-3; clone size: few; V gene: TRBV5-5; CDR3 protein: ASSLVLAGDTDTQY
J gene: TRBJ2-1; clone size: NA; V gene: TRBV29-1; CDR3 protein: SVEYRFGEQF
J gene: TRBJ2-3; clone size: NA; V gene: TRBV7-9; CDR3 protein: ASSSGLAGGYTDTQY
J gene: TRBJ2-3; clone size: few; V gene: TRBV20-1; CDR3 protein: SANEDRPLLDTQY